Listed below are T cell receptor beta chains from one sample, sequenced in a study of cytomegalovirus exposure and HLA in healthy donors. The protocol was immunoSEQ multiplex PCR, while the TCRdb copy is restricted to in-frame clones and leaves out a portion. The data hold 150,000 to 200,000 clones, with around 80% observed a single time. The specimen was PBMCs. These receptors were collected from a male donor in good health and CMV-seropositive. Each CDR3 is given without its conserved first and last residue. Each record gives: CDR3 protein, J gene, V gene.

CDR3: ASSLGGIGGQPQH
J: TRBJ1-5
V: TRBV7-2

CDR3: ASSSIQGDQSPLH
J: TRBJ1-6
V: TRBV27

CDR3: ASRYQGAGDTEAF
J: TRBJ1-1
V: TRBV5-4

CDR3: ASSLARQGNSPLH
J: TRBJ1-6
V: TRBV7-9

CDR3: ASGGGTYEQY
J: TRBJ2-7
V: TRBV2

CDR3: ASELRGSGGKNEQF
J: TRBJ2-1
V: TRBV11-3

CDR3: ASSLVGSGGPLF
J: TRBJ1-4
V: TRBV7-2

CDR3: ASSQEHEQY
J: TRBJ2-7
V: TRBV5-6

CDR3: ASSQGQYRTEAF
J: TRBJ1-1
V: TRBV4-1

CDR3: ASTLGQGEQY
J: TRBJ2-7
V: TRBV7-9

CDR3: ASTSCQLGSQPQH
J: TRBJ1-5
V: TRBV6-4

CDR3: ASSLRVQGQPQH
J: TRBJ1-5
V: TRBV28

CDR3: ASSMWGSEETQY
J: TRBJ2-5
V: TRBV19

CDR3: ASSSRPRTAHTYGYT
J: TRBJ1-2
V: TRBV27

CDR3: ASSRGLAGGLENIQY
J: TRBJ2-4
V: TRBV5-1

CDR3: ASSAAANTEAF
J: TRBJ1-1
V: TRBV18

CDR3: ASSSRQGYT
J: TRBJ1-2
V: TRBV5-6

CDR3: ASSPEVTF
J: TRBJ1-1
V: TRBV7-2

CDR3: ASSFPGAPLH
J: TRBJ1-6
V: TRBV7-2

CDR3: ASSLGTSGRSEQF
J: TRBJ2-1
V: TRBV11-2

CDR3: SVGGQMNTEAF
J: TRBJ1-1
V: TRBV29-1

CDR3: ASSLVPQHTGELF
J: TRBJ2-2
V: TRBV7-2

CDR3: ASSTGTSGVDEQY
J: TRBJ2-7
V: TRBV5-1

CDR3: AWSVTENYGYT
J: TRBJ1-2
V: TRBV30

CDR3: ASSEAQGLYTDTQY
J: TRBJ2-3
V: TRBV2

CDR3: ASISGRDNLNTGELF
J: TRBJ2-2
V: TRBV5-8

CDR3: ASSSGHLKIQY
J: TRBJ2-4
V: TRBV7-6

CDR3: AWSPGGITEAF
J: TRBJ1-1
V: TRBV30

CDR3: ASSTGGTGPNQPQH
J: TRBJ1-5
V: TRBV19

CDR3: ASRSGQGARNDGYT
J: TRBJ1-2
V: TRBV5-1

CDR3: AWRRGYEQY
J: TRBJ2-7
V: TRBV30

CDR3: ASSFSQAQETQY
J: TRBJ2-5
V: TRBV5-1

CDR3: ASSSGALNTEAF
J: TRBJ1-1
V: TRBV5-1

CDR3: SVRDRVNTEAF
J: TRBJ1-1
V: TRBV29-1

CDR3: ASRPQGGEQY
J: TRBJ2-7
V: TRBV6-6

CDR3: ASSLGAINTGELF
J: TRBJ2-2
V: TRBV11-2

CDR3: ASSRDRGKNEQY
J: TRBJ2-7
V: TRBV9

CDR3: ASSGGGTAGYGYT
J: TRBJ1-2
V: TRBV9